This T cell receptor (beta chain) stems from a study of blood T cell repertoires in COVID-19. About the research overall: The United States, Italy and Spain were the sources of the acute and convalescent COVID-19 samples. Sample material is recorded as cDNA or gDNA derived from T cells, B-cell-depleted T cells, or PBMCs.

Per germline, CDR1 SGHNT and CDR2 YENEEA. The V gene end was trimmed by 1 base and the J gene end by 8 bases; junction bases not matched to a gene: 6. The CDR3 is 15 residues long. Method: immunoSEQ multiplex PCR; TCRdb's copy keeps in-frame clones and lacks some. Among 130,000 to 150,000 clones listed, roughly 89% were seen once. Material: peripheral blood. The receptor was isolated from a human donor in a cohort sampled during active COVID-19. The chain links TRBV11-3 to TRBJ2-1; 9 nucleotides align to TRBD2. The CDR3 loop reads CASSLAGGGADEQFF. In DNA, the CDR3 is TGTGCCAGCAGCTTAGCCGGCGGGGGGGCAGATGAGCAGTTCTTC.